This T cell receptor (beta chain) comes out of a study of T-cell reconstitution after alpha-beta-depleted transplantation in children. General observations from the study: The main origin of T-cell counts and diversity one year after transplant was newly produced T cells. From surviving recipient T cells and thymic progenitors came the high day-60 TCRbeta diversity observed in some patients.

Notes on this clonotype: The antigen remains unidentified.

Preparation of the TCRbeta library involved a method that used unique molecular identifiers. TCRdb analysed the PCR reads with MiXCR anew, one entry per CDR3 protein. The table has approximately 300,000 distinct CDR3 sequences, 10% seen once; the top ten hold about 8%. The CDR3 length is 15 residues. V was pared by 5 bases and J by 1 base, with 12 bases between. Germline V gene lookup returns CDR1 PRHDT and CDR2 FYEKMQ (reference sequence). The genes are TRBV13 and TRBJ2-1; D not certain. This specimen was PBMCs, taken before TCRalphabeta/CD19-depleted stem cell transplant. The TCR sequence derives from a boy under two years old with acute myeloid leukemia, due to receive a stem cell transplant. The CDR3 DNA reads TGTGCCAGCAGCCTTTCGGAATTTTCCTACAATGAGCAGTTCTTC. This sequence encodes CASSLSEFSYNEQFF.